One sample yielded the 8 T cell receptor beta chains listed below, sequenced in a study of blood T cell repertoires in COVID-19. The data were produced by immunoSEQ multiplex PCR, yet TCRdb's version contains in-frame clones alone and is incomplete. The sample records approximately 150,000 clones, approximately 88% being singletons. Sequencing used PBMCs or T cells enriched from blood (not recorded which). Receptors originate from a man aged 70 or older who had been exposed to COVID-19.

The gene calls are TRBV6-5 and TRBJ2-2, with a weak D call TRBD1 (5 bases). Germline-derived CDR1 and CDR2 are MNHEY and SVGAGI. The CDR3 contains 14 residues. V dropped 7 bases and J dropped 1 base, with 10 bases sitting between them. This CDR3 is CASTGYGNTGELFF. In DNA form, the CDR3 reads TGTGCCAGCACAGGGTACGGGAACACCGGGGAGCTGTTTTTT.

In this sample, this clone turned up once. This chain links TRBV27 with TRBJ1-1; unclear D gene. Between the trimmed V and J ends, which lost 3 bases and 1 base, there was a span of 9 bases. Germline CDR1 is MNHEY and CDR2 is SMNVEV (reference sequence). This CDR3 spans 14 amino acids. The CDR3 sequence is CASSFGRGNTEAFF. CDR3 coding DNA: TGTGCCAGCAGTTTCGGACGGGGGAACACTGAAGCTTTCTTT.

The chain combines TRBV27 with TRBJ1-5; unclear D gene. There are 15 residues in the CDR3. Germline V gene data show CDR1 as MNHEY and CDR2 as SMNVEV (reference sequence). Trimming stripped 6 bases from V and 0 bases from J, with 12 bases between. Here the CDR3 DNA reads TGTGCCAGCAGATCCCGTAGTGGTAGCAATCAGCCCCAGCATTTT. Its translation: CASRSRSGSNQPQHF.

The V and J genes are TRBV10-3 and TRBJ1-2; 8 bases fit TRBD1. Germline V gives CDR1 ENHRY, CDR2 SYGVKD. There are 15 residues in the CDR3. V was pared by 0 bases and J by 3 bases, with 3 bases of the junction left unmatched. The chain's CDR3 is CAISESGTGYYGYTF. In nucleotides, the CDR3 is TGTGCCATCAGTGAGTCAGGGACAGGCTACTATGGCTACACCTTC.

The chain links TRBV19 to TRBJ2-2; no firm D call. Trimming stripped 1 base from V and 7 bases from J, with 7 bases between. The CDR3 is 13 amino acids. Germline loops: CDR1 LNHDA, CDR2 SQIVND (reference sequence). DNA of the CDR3: TGTGCCAGTAGTATAGCGGTCGGCGGGGAGCTGTTTTTT. Protein sequence: CASSIAVGGELFF.

This sequence joins TRBV9 and TRBJ1-1, with 7 bases fitting TRBD1. CDR3 length equals 14 residues. Trimming removed 3 bases from V and 5 bases from J; junction bases left unmatched: 7. Germline V lookup: CDR1 SGDLS, CDR2 YYNGEE. The CDR3 region is CASSAAGGGTEAFF. CDR3 nucleotides: TGTGCCAGCAGCGCCGCAGGGGGTGGGACTGAAGCTTTCTTT.

The chain recombines TRBV3-1 (or the pseudogene TRBV3-2) with TRBJ1-6, with D unclear. CDR1 is LGHDT and CDR2 is YNNKEL in the germline V gene (reference sequence). The CDR3 is 15 amino acids. Trimming removed 0 bases from V and 6 bases from J, with 9 bases in between. The CDR3 region is CASSQDSGINSPLHF. CDR3 coding DNA: TGTGCCAGCAGCCAAGACAGCGGGATTAATTCACCCCTCCACTTT.

The chain carries TRBV7-9 and TRBJ2-5; 7 nucleotides match TRBD2. V gave up 5 bases and J gave up 2 bases; unmatched junction bases: 11. CDR1 is SEHNR, CDR2 FQNEAQ, per germline (reference sequence). The CDR3 length is 16 residues. The CDR3 nucleotides are TGTGCCAGCAGCCCTGTCGAAGCGGGATCGCAAGAGACCCAGTACTTC. This sequence encodes CASSPVEAGSQETQYF.